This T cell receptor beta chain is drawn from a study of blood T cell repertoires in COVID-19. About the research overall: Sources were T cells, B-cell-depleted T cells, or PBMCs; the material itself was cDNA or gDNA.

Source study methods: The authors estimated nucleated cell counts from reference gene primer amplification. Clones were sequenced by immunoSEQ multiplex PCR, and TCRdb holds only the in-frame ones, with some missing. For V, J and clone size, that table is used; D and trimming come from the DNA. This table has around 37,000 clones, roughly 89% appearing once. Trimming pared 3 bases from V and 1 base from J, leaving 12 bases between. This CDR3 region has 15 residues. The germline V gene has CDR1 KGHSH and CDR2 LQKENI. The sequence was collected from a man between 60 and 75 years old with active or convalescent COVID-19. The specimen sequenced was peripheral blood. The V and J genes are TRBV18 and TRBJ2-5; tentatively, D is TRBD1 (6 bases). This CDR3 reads CASSPPPGVQETQYF. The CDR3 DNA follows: TGTGCCAGCTCACCTCCCCCAGGGGTCCAAGAGACCCAGTACTTC.